The 21 T cell receptor beta chains given below trace back to one sample, sequenced in a study of technical replicates of blood from several donors. The table came from immunoSEQ multiplex PCR; TCRdb's copy has only in-frame clones and leaves some out. The profile covers fewer than 80,000 clones, with over 85% appearing a single time and approximately 4.8% taken by the ten largest. Sequencing input: PBMCs. The source of these receptors is a human donor in good health. Some clones in this sample may be carry-over from other donors' samples.

This chain connects TRBV5-4 to TRBJ2-7; D is perhaps TRBD2 (5 bases). Trimming cost V 4 bases and J 5 bases, with 13 bases left between them. From germline, CDR1 is SGHNT and CDR2 YYREEE (reference sequence). CDR3 length: 13 residues. The CDR3 loop is CASSTSPRDEQYF. CDR3 in DNA: TGTGCCAGCAGCACTTCGCCGAGGGACGAGCAGTACTTC.

The chain uses TRBV6-6 and TRBJ1-1; 8 nucleotides line up with TRBD1. The CDR3 covers 15 residues. The germline gives CDR1 MNHNY, CDR2 SVGAGI (reference sequence). V lost 4 bases to trimming and J lost 5 bases; unmatched junction nucleotides: 9. The CDR3 coding sequence is TGTGCCAGCAGTTTTTTACAGGGGGGACGGACTGAAGCTTTCTTT. The encoded protein is CASSFLQGGRTEAFF.

The rearrangement joins TRBV6-5 to TRBJ1-1; 7 bases fit TRBD1. Trimming cost V 6 bases and J 3 bases; bases outside gene matches: 10. This CDR3 has 15 residues. Germline values: CDR1 MNHEY, CDR2 SVGAGI. The CDR3 nucleotides are TGTGCCAGCAGGGAACCTGCACAGGGGTACACTGAAGCTTTCTTT. Amino acids: CASREPAQGYTEAFF.

J is TRBJ2-7 and V is TRBV9; TRBD2 matches 9 bases. Germline assignment: CDR1 SGDLS and CDR2 YYNGEE. The trim removed 1 base at V and 6 bases at J, leaving 5 bases unmatched. This CDR3 comprises 14 residues. CDR3 protein: CASSVRGRAGEQYF. CDR3 DNA: TGTGCCAGCAGCGTACGCGGGAGGGCCGGCGAGCAGTACTTC.

This chain joins TRBV6-6 and TRBJ2-7; 9 nucleotides match TRBD1. Germline trimming cut 6 bases from V and 6 bases from J; bases unmatched to any gene: 6. CDR1 is MNHNY, CDR2 SVGAGI, per germline (reference sequence). The CDR3 loop spans 13 amino acids. The CDR3 reads CASSRGQGAEQYF. CDR3 DNA sequence: TGTGCCAGCAGCCGGGGACAGGGCGCCGAGCAGTACTTC.

The sample holds one count of this clone. The chain has TRBV5-4 and TRBJ2-3, with TRBD2 matching over 7 bases. Germline V gene data show CDR1 as SGHNT and CDR2 as YYREEE (reference sequence). V shed 4 bases and J 0 bases; nucleotides not matched to a gene: 5. The CDR3 length is 15 residues. CDR3 region: CASSQGLGSTDTQYF. In nucleotides, the CDR3 is TGTGCCAGCAGCCAAGGACTAGGAAGCACAGATACGCAGTATTTT.

The table lists this clone with a few counts. This chain uses TRBV4-2 with TRBJ2-5, with 16 bases identical to TRBD2. The CDR3 contains 18 residues. The V gene's germline CDR1 is LGHNA and CDR2 YNFKEQ. J was trimmed by 6 bases and V by 4 bases; bases with no gene match: 11. The CDR3, as DNA: TGTGCCAGCAGCCTATCAGGGACTAGCGGGGGGGCGGCCCAGACCCAGTACTTC. Residues: CASSLSGTSGGAAQTQYF.

This rearrangement joins TRBV5-6 to TRBJ2-7, with D possibly being TRBD2 (6 bases). The V gene lost 1 base and the J gene lost 3 bases, with 11 bases spanning the gap. Germline V lookup: CDR1 SGHDT, CDR2 YYEEEE. This CDR3 is built from 14 residues. Here the CDR3 reads CASSLWGVGYEQYF. CDR3 DNA sequence: TGTGCCAGCAGCTTGTGGGGGGTCGGCTACGAGCAGTACTTC.

The table lists this clone with a few counts. The chain has TRBV7-2 and TRBJ2-2; unclear D gene. Trimming shortened V by 0 bases and J by 7 bases, and 15 bases separated the two germline ends. CDR3 length: 16 residues. Germline-derived CDR1 and CDR2 are SGHTA and FQGNSA. As DNA, the CDR3 is TGTGCCAGCAGCTTAGCCCAGGTGGCCCTTAGCGGGGAGCTGTTTTTT. This encodes CASSLAQVALSGELFF.

The chain carries TRBV7-6 and TRBJ2-3, with 10 bases fitting TRBD2. Germline CDR1 SGHVS, CDR2 FNYEAQ. V shed 5 bases, J shed 0 bases, and the junction held 5 bases outside the gene matches. The CDR3 loop spans 16 amino acids. The CDR3 protein is CASSGGLAESTDTQYF. The DNA for the CDR3 is TGTGCCAGCAGCGGAGGACTAGCGGAAAGCACAGATACGCAGTATTTT.

In this sample, this clone turned up once. CDR3 in amino acids: CASSLSEGREAEAFF. The CDR3 coding sequence is TGTGCCAGCAGTTTATCGGAGGGAAGAGAAGCTGAAGCTTTCTTT. The gene calls are TRBV27 and TRBJ1-1; D not certain. The CDR3 totals 15 residues. V lost 0 bases to trimming and J lost 6 bases, with 14 bases between them. CDR1 and CDR2 from the germline V gene are MNHEY and SMNVEV (reference sequence).

V usage is TRBV18 and J usage is TRBJ2-2; possibly TRBD2 for D (6 bases). V was clipped by 5 bases and J by 2 bases, with 15 bases between them. The V gene's germline CDR1 is KGHSH and CDR2 LQKENI. This CDR3 contains 16 residues. The chain's CDR3 is CASSDGVGRNTGELFF. The CDR3 DNA is TGTGCCAGCTCAGATGGCGTCGGGAGAAACACCGGGGAGCTGTTTTTT.

This clone has only a few counts. The chain is built from TRBV2 and TRBJ1-4; no firm D call. Germline CDR1 is SNHLY and CDR2 is FYNNEI. Trimming shortened V by 7 bases and J by 8 bases, and 11 bases separated the two germline ends. The CDR3 totals 12 residues. CDR3 sequence: CASTPRLEKLFF. In DNA form, the CDR3 reads TGTGCCAGCACCCCTCGACTAGAAAAACTGTTTTTT. Looking up the rest from reference TRBV2 and TRBJ1-4 gives the full variable domain: EPEVTQTPSHQVTQMGQEVILRCVPISNHLYFYWYRQILGQKVEFLVSFYNNEISEKSEIFDDQFSVERPDGSNFTLKIRSTKLEDSAMYFCASTPRLEKLFFGSGTQLSVL.

V gene TRBV6-5 combines with J gene TRBJ2-7; 11 nucleotides agree with TRBD1. Trimming took 6 bases from V and 6 from J; bases not matched to a gene: 7. CDR3 length: 14 amino acids. Germline assignment: CDR1 MNHEY and CDR2 SVGAGI. The CDR3: CASRQPGQGVEQYF. The CDR3 region has the DNA TGTGCCAGCAGGCAACCGGGACAGGGGGTCGAGCAGTACTTC.

This chain joins TRBV7-3 and TRBJ2-2; D uncertain. Trimming cost V 1 base and J 0 bases, with 9 bases left between them. Germline V CDR1 and CDR2: SGHTA, FQGTGA. The CDR3 loop spans 16 amino acids. The CDR3, as DNA: TGTGCCAGCAGCTTAATAAAAACAGCGAACACCGGGGAGCTGTTTTTT. Its translation is CASSLIKTANTGELFF.

This sequence joins TRBV2 and TRBJ2-2; possible D gene TRBD2, 5 bases. The length of the CDR3 is 13 residues. Trimming removed 3 bases from V and 4 bases from J, with 6 bases in between. Germline V gene sequence: CDR1 SNHLY, CDR2 FYNNEI. In DNA, the CDR3 is TGTGCCAGCAGTGAGGCGGGCACCGGGGAGCTGTTTTTT. Encoded protein: CASSEAGTGELFF. The variable domain in full, with the rest retrieved from reference TRBV2 and TRBJ2-2, is EPEVTQTPSHQVTQMGQEVILRCVPISNHLYFYWYRQILGQKVEFLVSFYNNEISEKSEIFDDQFSVERPDGSNFTLKIRSTKLEDSAMYFCASSEAGTGELFFGEGSRLTVL.

This clone was observed a single time. The V call is TRBV6-5, the J call TRBJ2-7; D is unresolved. CDR3 length: 13 residues. Germline V CDR1 and CDR2: MNHEY, SVGAGI. Between the trimmed V and J ends, which lost 6 bases and 6 bases, there was a span of 15 bases. The chain's CDR3 is CASSPTGSREQYF. The CDR3 nucleotides read TGTGCCAGCAGCCCGACTGGCTCTCGCGAGCAGTACTTC.

The CDR3 region has the DNA TGTGCCAGCAGCCAAGGACAGGGAAAAGATACGCAGTATTTT. Encoded protein: CASSQGQGKDTQYF. The gene calls are TRBV5-4 and TRBJ2-3; TRBD1 agrees at 8 bases. The ends lost 4 bases at V and 5 bases at J; junction bases unmatched: 6. In germline, CDR1 is SGHNT, CDR2 YYREEE (reference sequence). The CDR3 is 14 amino acids. Full variable domain (missing parts from reference TRBV5-4 and TRBJ2-3): ETGVTQSPTHLIKTRGQQVTLRCSSQSGHNTVSWYQQALGQGPQFIFQYYREEENGRGNFPPRFSGLQFPNYSSELNVNALELDDSALYLCASSQGQGKDTQYFGPGTRLTVL.

The V call is TRBV4-2, the J call TRBJ2-3, with TRBD1 matching over 7 bases. V dropped 0 bases and J dropped 1; count of bases not matched to a gene: 7. CDR3 size: 17 residues. Germline CDR1 reads LGHNA; CDR2 reads YNFKEQ. The chain's CDR3 is CASSQERRQGRTDTQYF. The CDR3 region has the DNA TGTGCCAGCAGCCAAGAAAGAAGACAGGGTCGCACAGATACGCAGTATTTT.

CDR3 sequence reads: CASSQEGARTTNTEAFF. CDR3 bases: TGTGCCAGCAGCCAAGAAGGGGCTCGGACAACGAACACTGAAGCTTTCTTT. The rearrangement uses TRBV14 and TRBJ1-1; TRBD1 might be the D (5 bases). Germline CDR1 reads SGHDN; CDR2 reads FVKESK. Between the trimmed V and J ends, which lost 0 bases and 1 base, there was a span of 15 bases. This CDR3 contains 17 residues.

The V and J genes are TRBV6-6 and TRBJ2-7; possible D gene TRBD1, 6 bases. Germline CDR1 reads MNHNY; CDR2 reads SVGAGI (reference sequence). The CDR3 runs to 14 residues. The germline V and J ends were trimmed by 6 bases and 2 bases, with 14 bases remaining between them. The CDR3 region is CASSYQQGTYEQYF. The CDR3 DNA reads as TGTGCCAGCAGCTATCAACAGGGAACCTACGAGCAGTACTTC.